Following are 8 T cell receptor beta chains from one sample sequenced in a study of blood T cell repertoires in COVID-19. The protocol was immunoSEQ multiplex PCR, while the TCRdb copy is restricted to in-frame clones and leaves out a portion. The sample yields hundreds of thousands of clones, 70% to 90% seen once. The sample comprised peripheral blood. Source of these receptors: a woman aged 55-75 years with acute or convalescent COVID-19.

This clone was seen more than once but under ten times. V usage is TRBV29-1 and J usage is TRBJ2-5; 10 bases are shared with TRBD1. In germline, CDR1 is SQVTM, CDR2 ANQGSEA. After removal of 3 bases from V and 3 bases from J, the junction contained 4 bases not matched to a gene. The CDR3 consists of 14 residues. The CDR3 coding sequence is TGCAGCGTTGATGAAGGACAGGGGGAAGAGACCCAGTACTTC. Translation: CSVDEGQGEETQYF.

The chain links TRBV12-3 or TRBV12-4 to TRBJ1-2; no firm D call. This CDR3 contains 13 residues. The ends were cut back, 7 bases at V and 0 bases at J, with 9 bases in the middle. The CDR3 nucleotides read TGTGCCAGCATGACTCTAGCTAACTATGGCTACACCTTC. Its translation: CASMTLANYGYTF.

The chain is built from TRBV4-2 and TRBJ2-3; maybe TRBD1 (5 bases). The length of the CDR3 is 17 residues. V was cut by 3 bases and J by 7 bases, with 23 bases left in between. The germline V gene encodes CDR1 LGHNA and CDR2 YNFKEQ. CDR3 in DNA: TGTGCCAGCAGCCATTTGTATAGGGGATCGGTAGAGAATACGCAGTATTTT. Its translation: CASSHLYRGSVENTQYF.

The DNA of the CDR3 is TGTGCCAGCAGTCCCAGGACTAGTCGCCCGAACACCGGGGAGCTGTTTTTT. Translating gives CASSPRTSRPNTGELFF. V and J are TRBV27 and TRBJ2-2; 7 positions agree with TRBD2. CDR1 is MNHEY and CDR2 is SMNVEV in the germline V gene (reference sequence). There are 17 residues in the CDR3. V trimming: 5 bases; J trimming: 0 bases; junction bases outside the gene matches: 9.

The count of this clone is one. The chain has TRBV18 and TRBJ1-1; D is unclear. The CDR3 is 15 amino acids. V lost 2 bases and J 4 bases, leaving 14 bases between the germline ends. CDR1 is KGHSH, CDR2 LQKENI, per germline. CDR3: CASSPSTGTSTEAFF. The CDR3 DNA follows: TGTGCCAGCTCACCATCAACGGGAACCTCCACTGAAGCTTTCTTT.

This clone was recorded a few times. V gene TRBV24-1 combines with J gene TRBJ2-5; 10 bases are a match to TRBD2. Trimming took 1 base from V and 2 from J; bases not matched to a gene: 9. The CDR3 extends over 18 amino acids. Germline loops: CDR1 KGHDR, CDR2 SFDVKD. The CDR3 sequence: CATSDFGGASGGQETQYF. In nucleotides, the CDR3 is TGTGCCACCAGTGATTTTGGCGGCGCTAGCGGGGGACAAGAGACCCAGTACTTC.

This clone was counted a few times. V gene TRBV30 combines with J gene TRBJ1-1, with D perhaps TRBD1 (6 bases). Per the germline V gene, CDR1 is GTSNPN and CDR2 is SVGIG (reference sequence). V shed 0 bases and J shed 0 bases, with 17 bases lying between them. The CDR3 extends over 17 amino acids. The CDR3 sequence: CAWSVWTAQFVNTEAFF. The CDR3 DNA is TGTGCCTGGAGTGTATGGACAGCTCAATTCGTGAACACTGAAGCTTTCTTT.

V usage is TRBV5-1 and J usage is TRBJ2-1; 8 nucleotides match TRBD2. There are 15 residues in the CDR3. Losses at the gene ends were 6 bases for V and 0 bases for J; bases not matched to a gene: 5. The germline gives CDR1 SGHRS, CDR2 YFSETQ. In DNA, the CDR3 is TGCGCCAGCACCTCCAGCGGGGGCTCCTACAATGAGCAGTTCTTC. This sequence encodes CASTSSGGSYNEQFF.